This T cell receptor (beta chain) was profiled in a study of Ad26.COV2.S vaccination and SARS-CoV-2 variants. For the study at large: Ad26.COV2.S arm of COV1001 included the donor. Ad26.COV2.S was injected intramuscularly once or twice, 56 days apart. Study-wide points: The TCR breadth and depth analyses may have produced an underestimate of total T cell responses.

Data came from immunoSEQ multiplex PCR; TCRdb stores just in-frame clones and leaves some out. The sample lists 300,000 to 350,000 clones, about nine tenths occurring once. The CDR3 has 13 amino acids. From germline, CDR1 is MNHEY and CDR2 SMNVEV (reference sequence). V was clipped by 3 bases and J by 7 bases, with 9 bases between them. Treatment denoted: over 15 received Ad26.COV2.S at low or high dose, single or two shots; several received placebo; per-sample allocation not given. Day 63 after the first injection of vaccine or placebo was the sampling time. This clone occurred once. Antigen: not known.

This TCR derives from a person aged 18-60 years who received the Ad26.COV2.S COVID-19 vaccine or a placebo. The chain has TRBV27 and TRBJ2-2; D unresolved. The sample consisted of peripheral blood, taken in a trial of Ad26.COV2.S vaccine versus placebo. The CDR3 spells CASSFFEDGELFF. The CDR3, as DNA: TGTGCCAGCAGTTTTTTCGAGGACGGGGAGCTGTTTTTT.